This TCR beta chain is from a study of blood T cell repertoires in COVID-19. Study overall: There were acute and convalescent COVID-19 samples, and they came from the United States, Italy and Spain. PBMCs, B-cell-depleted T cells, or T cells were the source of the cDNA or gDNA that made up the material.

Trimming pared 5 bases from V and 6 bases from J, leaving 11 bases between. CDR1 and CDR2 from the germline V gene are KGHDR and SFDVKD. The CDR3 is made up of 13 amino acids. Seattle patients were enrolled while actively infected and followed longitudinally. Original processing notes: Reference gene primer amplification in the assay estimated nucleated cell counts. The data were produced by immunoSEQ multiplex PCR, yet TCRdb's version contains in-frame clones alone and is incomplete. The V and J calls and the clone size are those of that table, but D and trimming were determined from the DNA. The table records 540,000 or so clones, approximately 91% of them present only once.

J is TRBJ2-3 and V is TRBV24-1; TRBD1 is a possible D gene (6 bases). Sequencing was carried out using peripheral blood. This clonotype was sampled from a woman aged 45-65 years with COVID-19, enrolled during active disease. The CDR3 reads CATSGTESDTQYF. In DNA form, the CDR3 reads TGTGCCACCAGTGGGACAGAATCGGATACGCAGTATTTT.